This passage covers 8 T cell receptor beta chains from one sample sequenced in a study of OX40 agonist ivuxolimab in advanced cancers. TCRdb keeps only in-frame clones here, not all; method: immunoSEQ multiplex PCR. In the table there are 70,000 or so clones, roughly 80% of which are singletons. The source was CD4+ or CD8+ T cells sorted from blood, collected in a trial of the OX40 agonist ivuxolimab. These receptor sequences come from an adult with an advanced solid tumor such as melanoma, head and neck, liver or kidney cancer.

This chain uses TRBV5-6 with TRBJ1-2; 7 positions agree with TRBD1. Germline CDR1 reads SGHDT; CDR2 reads YYEEEE. The CDR3 length is 19 residues. V was pared by 3 bases and J by 6 bases, with 23 bases of the junction left unmatched. The CDR3 DNA reads as TGTGCCAGCAGCTCAATAAAGGCGCAGGGGGTTAGACGAGTCGATGGCTACACCTTC. It translates to CASSSIKAQGVRRVDGYTF.

V and J are TRBV30 and TRBJ2-7, with a weak D call TRBD2 (6 bases). The germline CDR1 and CDR2 sequences are GTSNPN and SVGIG (reference sequence). CDR3 length: 12 amino acids. The V gene lost 5 bases and the J gene lost 2 bases, with 10 bases spanning the gap. The CDR3 DNA reads TGTGCCTGGTCGGGGGATACCTACGAGCAGTACTTC. Protein product: CAWSGDTYEQYF.

This chain links TRBV5-1 with TRBJ2-2; D possibly corresponds to TRBD1 (6 bases). From germline, CDR1 is SGHRS and CDR2 YFSETQ. The CDR3 has 16 residues. The germline V and J ends were trimmed by 0 bases and 0 bases, with 9 bases remaining between them. In DNA form, the CDR3 reads TGCGCCAGCAGCTTGGAGGGGGACCCGAACACCGGGGAGCTGTTTTTT. It yields the protein CASSLEGDPNTGELFF.

This clone was detected once. The sample holds other DNA sequences that translate to the same CDR3. The chain employs TRBV5-6 and TRBJ2-5; D is unclear. Germline CDR1 is SGHDT and CDR2 is YYEEEE. CDR3 size: 11 residues. The V gene lost 4 bases and the J gene lost 1 base, with 2 bases spanning the gap. DNA of the CDR3: TGTGCCAGCAGCCTCCAAGAGACCCAGTACTTC. Translation: CASSLQETQYF.

Worth noting for this clone: The same CDR3 is also encoded by other DNA sequences in this sample. J is TRBJ2-7 and V is TRBV5-1; possibly TRBD1 for D (6 bases). In germline, CDR1 is SGHRS, CDR2 YFSETQ. The CDR3 spans 15 residues. V lost 1 base, J lost 2 bases, and 13 bases lay in between. CDR3: CASSLSDDRPYEQYF. The DNA of the CDR3 is TGCGCCAGCAGCTTGTCTGACGACAGGCCCTACGAGCAGTACTTC.

The chain combines TRBV2 with TRBJ2-3; D gene uncertain. The germline V gene has CDR1 SNHLY and CDR2 FYNNEI. The CDR3 length is 14 residues. V lost 3 bases to trimming and J lost 3 bases, with 10 bases between them. Here the CDR3 reads CASSELTPTDTQYF. CDR3 nucleotide sequence: TGTGCCAGCAGTGAGTTAACTCCTACAGATACGCAGTATTTT.

V gene TRBV5-1 combines with J gene TRBJ2-3; 8 bases align to TRBD1. The CDR3 spans 16 residues. V was pared by 4 bases and J by 4 bases, with 11 bases of the junction left unmatched. Germline V lookup: CDR1 SGHRS, CDR2 YFSETQ. The CDR3 DNA reads TGCGCCAGCAGCCCCTCCGGCAGGGGGCAGGCAGATACGCAGTATTTT. Translating it yields CASSPSGRGQADTQYF. Drawing the rest from reference TRBV5-1 and TRBJ2-3, the complete variable domain is KAGVTQTPRYLIKTRGQQVTLSCSPISGHRSVSWYQQTPGQGLQFLFEYFSETQRNKGNFPGRFSGRQFSNSRSEMNVSTLELGDSALYLCASSPSGRGQADTQYFGPGTRLTVL.

This clone has a count of ten or more. The rearrangement links TRBV7-2 to TRBJ2-7; 13 nucleotides match TRBD2. Unmatched junction bases numbered 7, after V lost 5 bases and J lost 3 bases. This CDR3 comprises 16 residues. Germline V gene sequence: CDR1 SGHTA, CDR2 FQGNSA. CDR3 bases: TGTGCCAGCAGCACCCGGACTAGCGGGGGCTTCTACGAGCAGTACTTC. Translation gives CASSTRTSGGFYEQYF.